The next 28 T cell receptor beta chains were all read from a single sample in a study of shared T cell receptors in the human thymus. Produced via immunoSEQ multiplex PCR; TCRdb's table is partial and in-frame only. The sample carries approximately 580,000 clones, roughly 74% recorded once. These data were also reused for a study on human thymus T cells.

The sequencing input was thymocytes. These receptors all stem from a boy under two years old with a congenital heart defect.

The chain recombines TRBV4-1 with TRBJ2-1; 9 positions match TRBD2. The CDR3 has 17 residues. J gave up 7 bases and V 0 bases, and 10 bases lay outside the gene matches. CDR1 and CDR2 (germline): MGHRA, YSYEKL. CDR3: CASSQDPTSGPPNEQFF. CDR3 nucleotide sequence: TGCGCCAGCAGCCAAGATCCGACTAGCGGACCTCCAAATGAGCAGTTCTTC.

This clone was seen only once. The chain uses TRBV15 and TRBJ2-6; D is unresolved. V was clipped by 0 bases and J by 0 bases, with 6 bases between them. The CDR3 consists of 16 residues. Germline CDR1 is LNHNV and CDR2 is YYDKDF (reference sequence). As DNA, the CDR3 is TGTGCCACCAGCAGAGAATGGAGCTCTGGGGCCAACGTCCTGACTTTC. Protein sequence: CATSREWSSGANVLTF.

The chain uses TRBV6-1 and TRBJ2-7, with 9 bases lining up with TRBD1. The germline gives CDR1 MNHNS, CDR2 SASEGT. This CDR3 comprises 14 residues. V shed 5 bases and J 3 bases; nucleotides not matched to a gene: 5. Written as DNA, the CDR3 is TGTGCCAGCAGTCCCGGACAGGGGCACTACGAGCAGTACTTC. It encodes CASSPGQGHYEQYF.

This clone was seen a few times. V gene TRBV30 combines with J gene TRBJ2-1; 10 bases agree with TRBD2. CDR3 length: 15 residues. V was clipped by 1 base and J by 13 bases; unmatched bases: 13. Per the germline V gene, CDR1 is GTSNPN and CDR2 is SVGIG (reference sequence). The CDR3 loop is CAWSASPSGSRGQFF. The CDR3 DNA follows: TGTGCCTGGAGTGCCTCACCTAGCGGGAGTCGGGGCCAGTTCTTC.

This clone came up once. This chain links TRBV6-5 with TRBJ2-7, with D possibly being TRBD2 (6 bases). CDR3 length: 16 amino acids. Trimming left V 2 bases short and J 5 bases short, with 19 bases between. Germline CDR1 reads MNHEY; CDR2 reads SVGAGI. DNA for the CDR3: TGTGCCAGCAGTTACCGGCTCCCGGCGGGGCCCCACGAGCAGTACTTC. Translated, it gives CASSYRLPAGPHEQYF.

The gene calls are TRBV19 and TRBJ2-4, with 7 bases that match TRBD1. The CDR3 runs 14 residues. CDR1 and CDR2 (germline): LNHDA, SQIVND (reference sequence). Trimming took 4 bases from V and 3 from J; bases not matched to a gene: 3. CDR3 amino acids: CASSTWDSKNIQYF. In DNA form, the CDR3 reads TGTGCCAGTAGTACCTGGGACAGCAAAAACATTCAGTACTTC.

The genes are TRBV19 and TRBJ2-7; 11 nucleotides line up with TRBD2. CDR1 is LNHDA and CDR2 is SQIVND in the germline V gene (reference sequence). There are 14 residues in the CDR3. The ends lost 8 bases at V and 1 base at J; junction bases unmatched: 4. The CDR3 region is CASRTSGWSYEQYF. The CDR3 DNA reads TGTGCCAGTCGGACTAGCGGGTGGTCCTACGAGCAGTACTTC.

The chain carries TRBV7-9 and TRBJ2-1; 11 nucleotides line up with TRBD2. The CDR3 is 17 residues long. The V and J ends lost 1 base and 8 bases, in that order; junction bases with no gene match: 10. CDR1 is SEHNR, CDR2 FQNEAQ, per germline (reference sequence). Written as DNA, the CDR3 is TGTGCCAGCAGCTTAGGGGCTAGCGGGAGGAGGGTCGATGAGCAGTTCTTC. Amino acid sequence: CASSLGASGRRVDEQFF.

The chain uses TRBV4-1 and TRBJ2-2; 10 nucleotides match TRBD2. Germline trimming cut 0 bases from V and 6 bases from J; bases unmatched to any gene: 4. The germline V gene has CDR1 MGHRA and CDR2 YSYEKL. The CDR3 runs to 16 residues. The CDR3 DNA follows: TGCGCCAGCAGCCAAGATCCACTAGCGGGATCCGGGGAGCTGTTTTTT. Translation gives CASSQDPLAGSGELFF.

The gene calls are TRBV4-1 and TRBJ1-3; 8 positions match TRBD1. Germline assignment: CDR1 MGHRA and CDR2 YSYEKL. Trimming at V came to 3 bases and at J to 6 bases, leaving 13 bases not matched to a gene. The CDR3 spans 17 residues. CDR3 sequence (DNA): TGCGCCAGCAGCCAGGGCAGACAGGGGAAGATAACAAACACCATATATTTT. Amino acids: CASSQGRQGKITNTIYF.

The J gene is TRBJ2-3, the V gene TRBV19; tentatively, D is TRBD1 (5 bases). Trimming removed 7 bases at V and 2 bases at J, with 16 bases between. Germline V gene sequence: CDR1 LNHDA, CDR2 SQIVND (reference sequence). The CDR3 has 15 residues. This CDR3 reads CASKLRVSHTDTQYF. CDR3 nucleotides: TGTGCCAGTAAACTCAGGGTCTCACACACAGATACGCAGTATTTT.

The chain carries TRBV14 and TRBJ2-5; 12 nucleotides agree with TRBD2. This CDR3 contains 16 residues. Per the germline V gene, CDR1 is SGHDN and CDR2 is FVKESK. The junction had 6 bases not matched to a gene; V was cut back by 3 bases and J by 4 bases. The CDR3 DNA reads TGTGCCAGCAGCCATCTTCTAGCGGGAGGGGGAGAGACCCAGTACTTC. Amino acid sequence: CASSHLLAGGGETQYF.

Only a few counts were recorded for this clone. The V and J genes are TRBV2 and TRBJ1-5; 8 bases line up with TRBD1. CDR1 and CDR2 from the germline V gene are SNHLY and FYNNEI. The CDR3 covers 17 residues. The J segment lost 2 bases and the V segment lost 6 bases, leaving 12 bases of the junction unmatched. Here the CDR3 reads CASRPGTGFLGNQPQHF. The CDR3 nucleotides are TGTGCCAGCAGGCCCGGGACAGGTTTTCTCGGCAATCAGCCCCAGCATTTT.

This rearrangement joins TRBV10-3 to TRBJ2-7, with 9 bases aligning to TRBD1. CDR1 and CDR2 from the germline V gene are ENHRY and SYGVKD. The CDR3 has 13 residues. The J segment lost 4 bases and the V segment lost 9 bases, leaving 7 bases of the junction unmatched. In DNA, the CDR3 is TGTGCCATATCCGGGACAGGGCCGTACGAGCAGTACTTC. It codes for CAISGTGPYEQYF.

The rearrangement joins TRBV5-1 to TRBJ2-1; tentatively, D is TRBD2 (7 bases). The CDR3 is 17 residues long. V was clipped by 2 bases and J by 8 bases, with 23 bases between them. Looked up from germline, CDR1 is SGHRS and CDR2 is YFSETQ. CDR3 sequence reads: CASSFGEGEGLWDEQFF. The DNA for the CDR3 is TGCGCCAGCAGCTTTGGCGAGGGGGAGGGCCTATGGGATGAGCAGTTCTTC. Supplemented by reference TRBV5-1 and TRBJ2-1, the full variable domain reads KAGVTQTPRYLIKTRGQQVTLSCSPISGHRSVSWYQQTPGQGLQFLFEYFSETQRNKGNFPGRFSGRQFSNSRSEMNVSTLELGDSALYLCASSFGEGEGLWDEQFFGPGTRLTVL.

The J gene is TRBJ1-5, the V gene TRBV27; D remains ambiguous. Germline assignment: CDR1 MNHEY and CDR2 SMNVEV (reference sequence). V lost 2 bases, J lost 2 bases, and 10 bases lay in between. This CDR3 spans 15 amino acids. CDR3 nucleotide sequence: TGTGCCAGCAGTTTAACAGTTGGTGGCAATCAGCCCCAGCATTTT. Amino acids: CASSLTVGGNQPQHF.

This clone appeared a single time. This chain uses TRBV7-8 with TRBJ1-2, with 8 nucleotides matching TRBD1. There are 15 residues in the CDR3. In germline, CDR1 is SGHVS, CDR2 FQNEAQ. V lost 5 bases and J lost 5; bases outside the gene matches: 10. For the CDR3, the DNA is TGTGCCAGCAGCCTAAACCAGGGGGCGCGGTATGGCTACACCTTC. This translates into CASSLNQGARYGYTF.

This clone was observed a single time. The chain has TRBV6-5 and TRBJ1-3, with D possibly TRBD1 on 5 matching bases. This CDR3 is built from 14 residues. V shed 6 bases and J shed 2 bases, with 11 bases lying between them. The germline V gene encodes CDR1 MNHEY and CDR2 SVGAGI. CDR3 DNA: TGTGCCAGCAGAGCAGGGATTGCTGGAAACACCATATATTTT. Protein: CASRAGIAGNTIYF.

The rearrangement uses TRBV7-3 and TRBJ2-3; possibly TRBD2 for D (5 bases). Germline V CDR1 and CDR2: SGHTA, FQGTGA. The CDR3 covers 18 residues. The V and J ends lost 5 bases and 2 bases respectively, with 23 bases between them. Here the CDR3 DNA reads TGTGCCAGCAGCCCCCGGACCTCACTAGAGAGGGACACAGATACGCAGTATTTT. As protein: CASSPRTSLERDTDTQYF.

This clone was counted between two and nine times. J is TRBJ2-2 and V is TRBV4-3; weak D call: TRBD2 (5 bases). The CDR3 totals 15 residues. Germline CDR1 reads LGHNA; CDR2 reads YSLEER. V gave up 1 base and J gave up 5 bases, with 11 bases separating them. The CDR3 sequence: CASSQGRGITGELFF. The CDR3 coding sequence is TGCGCCAGCAGCCAAGGGAGAGGGATAACCGGGGAGCTGTTTTTT.

The chain has TRBV5-1 and TRBJ2-3; maybe TRBD2 (6 bases). The CDR3 is 15 residues long. Trimming pared 0 bases from V and 2 bases from J, leaving 10 bases between. Germline V CDR1 and CDR2: SGHRS, YFSETQ. The CDR3 DNA is TGCGCCAGCAGCTTGGGGGAGCGGGTCACAGATACGCAGTATTTT. Translation: CASSLGERVTDTQYF.

The J gene is TRBJ1-3, the V gene TRBV5-8, with D maybe TRBD1 (6 bases). V lost 1 base to trimming and J lost 0 bases, with 14 bases between them. Germline V lookup: CDR1 SGHTS, CDR2 YDEGEE. The CDR3 is 17 residues long. As DNA, the CDR3 is TGTGCCAGCAGCTTGCGGGACAAACACTTCTCTGGAAACACCATATATTTT. It specifies CASSLRDKHFSGNTIYF.

The chain has TRBV12-2 and TRBJ1-5; the D call of TRBD1 is as the table states it, not checked on the DNA. TRBV12-2 is given as a pseudogene. This CDR3 region has 13 residues. The DNA for the CDR3 is TGTGCAAGTCCCCCCTTGGGGCATCAGCCCCAGCATTTT. Translated: CASPPLGHQPQHF.

This chain joins TRBV27 and TRBJ1-5, with D hard to call. Deletions cut 3 bases from V and 5 bases from J, with 11 bases between. The CDR3 extends over 14 amino acids. CDR1 is MNHEY and CDR2 is SMNVEV in the germline V gene (reference sequence). CDR3 loop: CASSFRGADQPQHF. The CDR3, as DNA: TGTGCCAGCAGTTTCCGGGGTGCCGATCAGCCCCAGCATTTT.

This clone appeared once. The genes are TRBV6-6 and TRBJ1-2; D not resolved. The germline V gene has CDR1 MNHNY and CDR2 SVGAGI (reference sequence). V lost 0 bases and J lost 2, with 7 bases in between. The CDR3 has 14 amino acids. CDR3 nucleotides: TGTGCCAGCAGTTACTCGACATACAACTATGGCTACACCTTC. This gives the protein CASSYSTYNYGYTF.

This clone was seen more than once but under ten times. CDR3 bases: TGTGCCATTTCACTAGCGGGAGGGTCCTACAATGAGCAGTTCTTC. Encoded protein: CAISLAGGSYNEQFF. The chain is built from TRBV19 and TRBJ2-1; 13 nucleotides match TRBD2. This CDR3 has 15 residues. The V segment lost 10 bases and the J segment 1 base; nucleotides outside the gene matches: 4. The germline V gene has CDR1 LNHDA and CDR2 SQIVND (reference sequence).

This sequence joins TRBV9 and TRBJ2-7, with 14 bases that match TRBD2. CDR1 and CDR2 (germline): SGDLS, YYNGEE. The CDR3 contains 16 residues. The ends lost 4 bases at V and 2 bases at J; junction bases unmatched: 5. CDR3 sequence (DNA): TGTGCCAGCAGCCTCGGACTAGCGGGAGGTGCCTACGAGCAGTACTTC. Amino acids: CASSLGLAGGAYEQYF.

This chain uses TRBV11-1 with TRBJ2-1; TRBD2 matches 7 bases. This CDR3 is 15 amino acids long. Trimming at V came to 5 bases and at J to 5 bases, leaving 9 bases not matched to a gene. Germline values: CDR1 SGHAT, CDR2 FQDESV (reference sequence). CDR3 loop: CASSPLGGSHNEQFF. CDR3 in DNA: TGTGCCAGCAGCCCCCTGGGGGGGTCCCACAATGAGCAGTTCTTC.